This T cell receptor beta chain originates from a study of T cell changes during pregnancy in multiple sclerosis. Data came from immunoSEQ multiplex PCR; TCRdb stores just in-frame clones and leaves some out. Of approximately 64,000 clones in the sample, 90% were seen once. Per the germline V gene, CDR1 is SNHLY and CDR2 is FYNNEI. The CDR3 contains 16 residues. With 7 bases removed from V and 2 bases from J, the gap between germline ends came to 18 bases. V is TRBV2 and J is TRBJ1-5, with no clear D. This TCR derives from a female donor in good health, enrolled as a control in a pregnancy study. The sequencing used peripheral blood, collected in the second trimester of pregnancy. The CDR3 coding sequence is TGTGCCAGCACTCGACGGAGGGTGGAGGGCAATCAGCCCCAGCATTTT. Translation: CASTRRRVEGNQPQHF.